Each of the 16 T cell receptor beta chains below was sequenced from the same sample in a study of early T cells in non-severe SARS-CoV-2 infection. From the 5' RACE reads, TCRdb called clonotypes with MiXCR, one entry per CDR3 protein. The repertoire holds roughly 28,000 distinct CDR3 sequences, with around 5.3% as singletons. Sequencing input: whole blood. All receptors derive from an adult who was a healthcare worker with PCR-confirmed SARS-CoV-2 infection or an uninfected control (not recorded which).

This clonotype was observed many times. This sequence joins TRBV29-1 and TRBJ2-2; the D gene is possibly TRBD2 (6 bases). Germline V lookup: CDR1 SQVTM, CDR2 ANQGSEA. CDR3 length: 12 residues. This CDR3 reads CSARRGIGELFF. In DNA form, the CDR3 reads TGCAGTGCCAGGAGGGGAATCGGGGAGCTGTTTTTT.

V is TRBV20-1 and J is TRBJ2-5, with 7 bases fitting TRBD2. Unmatched junction bases numbered 8, after V lost 6 bases and J lost 4 bases. This CDR3 is built from 13 residues. Germline loops: CDR1 DFQATT, CDR2 SNEGSKA (reference sequence). Here the CDR3 DNA reads TGCAGTGCCAGGGCAGGGAGGGGAGAGACCCAGTACTTC. This sequence encodes CSARAGRGETQYF.

This clonotype was recorded at least ten times. The V gene is TRBV5-1, the J gene TRBJ2-5; D remains unclear. Trimming pared 5 bases from V and 5 bases from J, leaving 7 bases between. Germline V gives CDR1 SGHRS, CDR2 YFSETQ. This CDR3 spans 11 amino acids. The CDR3 reads CASRSAETQYF. The CDR3 region has the DNA TGCGCCAGCAGGAGCGCGGAGACCCAGTACTTC.

J is TRBJ2-7 and V is TRBV18; perhaps TRBD2 as D (5 bases). The germline CDR1 and CDR2 sequences are KGHSH and LQKENI. The CDR3 has 16 amino acids. V lost 3 bases and J 7 bases, leaving 22 bases between the germline ends. For the CDR3, the DNA is TGTGCCAGCTCACCTTGGGCCCGGGGATCGGATAAGGAGCAGTACTTC. Translating gives CASSPWARGSDKEQYF.

The sample holds a few counts of this clonotype. The CDR3 sequence: CASSKSRGLAGSGELFF. CDR3 DNA sequence: TGTGCCAGCAGTAAGAGCAGGGGACTAGCGGGATCCGGGGAGCTGTTTTTT. This rearrangement joins TRBV6-5 to TRBJ2-2; 13 nucleotides align to TRBD2. Looked up from germline, CDR1 is MNHEY and CDR2 is SVGAGI. V trimming: 5 bases; J trimming: 6 bases; junction bases outside the gene matches: 9. This CDR3 spans 17 amino acids.

This clonotype was seen just once. The V gene is TRBV28, the J gene TRBJ2-5; 8 nucleotides agree with TRBD1. V trimming: 8 bases; J trimming: 0 bases; junction bases outside the gene matches: 5. Germline CDR1 is MDHEN and CDR2 is SYDVKM. The CDR3 length is 14 residues. CDR3 amino acids: CASGQGPYQETQYF. As DNA, the CDR3 is TGTGCCAGCGGACAGGGCCCCTACCAAGAGACCCAGTACTTC.

This clonotype was found many times. This chain links TRBV6-6 with TRBJ2-1; TRBD1 agrees at 8 bases. The CDR3 is 13 amino acids. Germline V lookup: CDR1 MNHNY, CDR2 SVGAGI (reference sequence). After removal of 2 bases from V and 9 bases from J, the junction contained 3 bases not matched to a gene. CDR3 amino acids: CASSYDRGSEQFF. DNA of the CDR3: TGTGCCAGCAGTTACGACAGGGGTAGTGAGCAGTTCTTC.

This clonotype was observed at least ten times. The chain carries TRBV6-6 and TRBJ2-1; 7 bases fit TRBD1. The trim removed 7 bases at V and 8 bases at J, leaving 14 bases unmatched. The germline gives CDR1 MNHNY, CDR2 SVGAGI (reference sequence). There are 15 residues in the CDR3. The CDR3 DNA reads TGTGCCAGCAACTCAAAGGGGGCGCAATGGGATGAGCAGTTCTTC. It encodes CASNSKGAQWDEQFF.

The chain carries TRBV6-1 and TRBJ2-5; TRBD1 might be the D (7 bases). The V end lost 4 bases, the J end lost 7 bases, and 22 bases lay between the germline ends. In germline, CDR1 is MNHNS, CDR2 SASEGT. The CDR3 covers 16 residues. DNA of the CDR3: TGTGCCAGCAGTGCGACTACAGGGTCCCAGGGGGGGACCCAGTACTTC. Translated, it gives CASSATTGSQGGTQYF.

This clonotype has at least ten counts. The chain carries TRBV11-2 and TRBJ1-4, with TRBD1 matching 7 bases. The CDR3 totals 16 residues. V was clipped by 5 bases and J by 8 bases; unmatched bases: 14. Germline lookup yields CDR1 SGHAT and CDR2 FQNNGV. The DNA of the CDR3 is TGTGCCAGCAGCCTCTTACCCAGGGGGGGAGGAGAAAAACTGTTTTTT. Translating it yields CASSLLPRGGGEKLFF.

Many counts were recorded for this clonotype. The V call is TRBV6-1, the J call TRBJ2-7; TRBD2 matches at 9 bases. The CDR3 extends over 14 amino acids. Germline V lookup: CDR1 MNHNS, CDR2 SASEGT. Losses at the gene ends were 7 bases for V and 2 bases for J; bases not matched to a gene: 6. DNA for the CDR3: TGTGCCAGCACCACGACTAGCGGCCCCTACGAGCAGTACTTC. Protein product: CASTTTSGPYEQYF.

This clonotype was seen at least ten times. The chain uses TRBV5-1 and TRBJ2-3; TRBD1 matches 7 bases. This CDR3 is 16 amino acids long. With 4 bases clipped from V and 2 bases from J, the junction kept 10 bases outside the gene matches. Per the germline V gene, CDR1 is SGHRS and CDR2 is YFSETQ. The CDR3 DNA follows: TGCGCCAGCAGCGCCCCCGGGACAGCAACCACAGATACGCAGTATTTT. Translating it yields CASSAPGTATTDTQYF.

This clonotype showed up just a few times. The gene calls are TRBV2 and TRBJ1-1, with TRBD1 identical over 8 bases. The CDR3 extends over 15 amino acids. Per the germline V gene, CDR1 is SNHLY and CDR2 is FYNNEI. J lost 6 bases, V lost 6 bases, and 12 bases had no gene match. DNA for the CDR3: TGTGCCAGCAGAGCCGGACAGGGAGGAGTTGCTGAAGCTTTCTTT. Residues: CASRAGQGGVAEAFF.

This clonotype was detected many times. The chain couples TRBV25-1 to TRBJ1-2; D is undetermined. CDR3 length: 13 residues. The germline gives CDR1 MGHDK, CDR2 SYGVNS. V dropped 3 bases and J dropped 4 bases, with 9 bases sitting between them. In DNA form, the CDR3 reads TGTGCCAGCAGTGAGGACGACCTCTATGGCTACACCTTC. Translating it yields CASSEDDLYGYTF.

This clonotype was recorded many times. The chain recombines TRBV24-1 with TRBJ2-2; a possible D gene is TRBD2 (6 bases). V shed 5 bases and J shed 6 bases, with 9 bases lying between them. This CDR3 has 13 residues. CDR1 and CDR2 (germline): KGHDR, SFDVKD. The CDR3 bases are TGTGCCACCAGTGGACTAGGGCCCGGGGAGCTGTTTTTT. It specifies CATSGLGPGELFF.

This clonotype was found many times. The genes are TRBV6-1 and TRBJ1-2; D is unresolved. The V gene's germline CDR1 is MNHNS and CDR2 SASEGT. The CDR3 runs 13 residues. V was trimmed by 6 bases and J by 1 base, leaving 9 bases between them. CDR3 nucleotide sequence: TGTGCCAGCAGAGCGGCAAGTAACTATGGCTACACCTTC. It specifies CASRAASNYGYTF.